This T cell receptor beta chain originates from a study of Graves' ophthalmopathy and Graves' hyperthyroidism. RNA served as the template for amplifying TCR beta CDR3 regions. First-round RT-PCR employed HTBI primers, with a second-round multiplex PCR after it. Via MiXCR, TCRdb re-called the multiplex PCR reads, giving one row per CDR3 protein. The data contain about 740,000 distinct CDR3 sequences, 40% of them singletons. This clonotype was seen a few times. CDR1 is SGDLS, CDR2 YYNGEE, per germline. The CDR3 is 14 amino acids. Trimming at V came to 3 bases and at J to 2 bases, leaving 2 bases not matched to a gene.

This sequence was found in an adult man with Graves' ophthalmopathy. This chain connects TRBV9 to TRBJ1-3; 7 nucleotides align to TRBD1. The sequenced material came from peripheral blood. CDR3 sequence: CASSATGTGNTIYF. DNA for the CDR3: TGTGCCAGCAGCGCGACAGGGACTGGAAACACCATATATTTT.